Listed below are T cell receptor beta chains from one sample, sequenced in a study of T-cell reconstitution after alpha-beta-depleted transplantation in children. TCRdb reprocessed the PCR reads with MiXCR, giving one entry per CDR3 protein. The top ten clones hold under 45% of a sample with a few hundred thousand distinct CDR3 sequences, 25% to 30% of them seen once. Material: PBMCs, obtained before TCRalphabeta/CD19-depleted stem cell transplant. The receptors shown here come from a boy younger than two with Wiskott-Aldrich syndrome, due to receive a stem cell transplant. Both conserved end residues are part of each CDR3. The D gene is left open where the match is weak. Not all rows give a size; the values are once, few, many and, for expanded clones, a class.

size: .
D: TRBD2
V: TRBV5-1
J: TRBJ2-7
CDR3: CASSLDTSVTVSYEQYF
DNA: TGCGCCAGCAGCTTGGATACTAGCGTTACTGTTTCCTACGAGCAGTACTTC

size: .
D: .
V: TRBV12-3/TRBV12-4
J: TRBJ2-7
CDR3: CASSLARVGRSSYEQYF
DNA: TGTGCCAGCAGTTTAGCGAGGGTGGGACGGTCTTCCTACGAGCAGTACTTC

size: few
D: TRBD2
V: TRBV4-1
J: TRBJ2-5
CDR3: CASSQGGTSGMETQYF
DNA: TGCGCCAGCAGCCAAGGCGGGACTAGCGGGATGGAGACCCAGTACTTC

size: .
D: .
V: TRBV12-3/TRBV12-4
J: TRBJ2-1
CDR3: CASSLQGVTATYNEQFF
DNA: TGTGCCAGCAGTTTACAAGGCGTGACAGCCACCTACAATGAGCAGTTCTTC

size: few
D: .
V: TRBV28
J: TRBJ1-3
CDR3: CASSLDSFSGNTIYF
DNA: TGTGCCAGCAGCCTGGATTCCTTTTCTGGAAACACCATATATTTT

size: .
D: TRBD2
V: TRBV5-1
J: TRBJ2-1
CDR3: CASSGGLGGEQFF
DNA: TGCGCCAGCAGCGGGGGACTAGGGGGTGAGCAGTTCTTC

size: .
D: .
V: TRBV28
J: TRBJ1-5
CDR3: CASSTKGEGHQPQHF
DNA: TGTGCCAGCAGTACCAAAGGGGAGGGACATCAGCCCCAGCATTTT

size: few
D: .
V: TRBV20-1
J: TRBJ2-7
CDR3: CSAHRLATPKAQTYEQYF
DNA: TGCAGTGCTCATCGCTTGGCGACACCCAAGGCACAGACCTACGAGCAGTACTTC

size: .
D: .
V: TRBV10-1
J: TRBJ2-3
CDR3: CASSESRGSWGTDTQYF
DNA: TGCGCCAGCAGTGAGTCACGGGGGAGTTGGGGAACAGATACGCAGTATTTT

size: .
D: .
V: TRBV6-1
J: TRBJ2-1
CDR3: CASSGKQVGLSYNEQFF
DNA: TGTGCCAGCAGTGGAAAACAAGTGGGTCTCTCCTACAATGAGCAGTTCTTC

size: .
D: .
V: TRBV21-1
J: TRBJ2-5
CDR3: CASSVTTSTLLAEAETQYF
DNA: TGTGCCAGCAGCGTTACAACCTCGACATTACTAGCCGAGGCGGAGACCCAGTACTTC

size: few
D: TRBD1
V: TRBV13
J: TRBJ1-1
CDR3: CASSLDREMQAFF
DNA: TGTGCCAGCAGCCTCGACAGGGAAATGCAAGCTTTCTTT

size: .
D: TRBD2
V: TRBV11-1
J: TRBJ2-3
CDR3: CASSLARGLAVTDTQYF
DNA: TGTGCCAGCAGCTTAGCGCGAGGACTAGCGGTTACAGATACGCAGTATTTT

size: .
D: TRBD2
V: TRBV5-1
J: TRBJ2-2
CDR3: CASSSGLAGVWTGELFF
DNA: TGCGCCAGCAGCTCGGGACTAGCGGGAGTTTGGACCGGGGAGCTGTTTTTT

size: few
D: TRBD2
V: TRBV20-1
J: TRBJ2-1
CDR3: CSARDSGRPQLSSYNEQFF
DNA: TGCAGTGCTAGAGACAGCGGGAGGCCACAACTTAGCTCCTACAATGAGCAGTTCTTC

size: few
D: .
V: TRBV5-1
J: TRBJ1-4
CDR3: CASSSGFSNEKLFF
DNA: TGCGCCAGCAGTAGCGGCTTTTCGAATGAAAAACTGTTTTTT

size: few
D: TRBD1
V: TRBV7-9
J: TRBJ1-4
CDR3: CASSPQQGEKLFF
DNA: TGTGCCAGCAGCCCACAACAGGGGGAAAAACTGTTTTTT

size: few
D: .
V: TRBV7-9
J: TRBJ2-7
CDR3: CASSPTGLFYEQYF
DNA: TGTGCCAGCAGCCCAACGGGTCTATTCTACGAGCAGTACTTC

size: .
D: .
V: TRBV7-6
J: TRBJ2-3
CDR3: CASSLDAGSIDTQYF
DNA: TGTGCCAGCAGCTTAGACGCGGGATCAATAGATACGCAGTATTTT

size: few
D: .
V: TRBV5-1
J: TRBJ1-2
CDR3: CASAGSTYGYTF
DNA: TGCGCCTCCGCAGGCAGTACCTATGGCTACACCTTC

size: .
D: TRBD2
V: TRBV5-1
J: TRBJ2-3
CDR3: CASSLVASGSDTQYF
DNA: TGCGCCAGCAGCTTGGTTGCTAGCGGGTCAGATACGCAGTATTTT

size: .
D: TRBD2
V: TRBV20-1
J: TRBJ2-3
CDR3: CSASSSGRANHRTDTQYF
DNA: TGCAGTGCTAGCTCTAGCGGGAGGGCCAACCACCGCACAGATACGCAGTATTTT

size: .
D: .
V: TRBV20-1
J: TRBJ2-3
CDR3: CSARTSRDSTDTQYF
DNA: TGCAGTGCTAGAACTAGCCGAGACAGCACAGATACGCAGTATTTT

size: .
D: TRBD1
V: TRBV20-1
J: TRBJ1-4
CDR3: CSARYGQGNEKLFF
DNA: TGCAGTGCTAGATACGGACAGGGGAATGAAAAACTGTTTTTT

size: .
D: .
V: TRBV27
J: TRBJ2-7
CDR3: CASSFLGWQGGEQYF
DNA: TGTGCCAGCAGTTTTCTTGGGTGGCAGGGGGGCGAGCAGTACTTC

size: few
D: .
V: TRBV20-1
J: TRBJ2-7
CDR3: CSARTDPYEQYF
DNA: TGCAGTGCAAGGACGGACCCCTACGAGCAGTACTTC

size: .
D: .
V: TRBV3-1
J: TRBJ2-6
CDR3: CASSRDSSSGANVLTF
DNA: TGTGCCAGCAGCCGGGACTCTTCCTCTGGGGCCAACGTCCTGACTTTC

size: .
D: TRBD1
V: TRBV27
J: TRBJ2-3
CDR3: CASGCDREGSDTQYF
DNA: TGTGCCAGCGGATGCGACAGGGAAGGCTCAGATACGCAGTATTTT

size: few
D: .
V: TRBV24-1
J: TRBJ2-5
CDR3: CATRGQRGSQYF
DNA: TGTGCCACCAGAGGTCAACGGGGGTCCCAGTACTTC

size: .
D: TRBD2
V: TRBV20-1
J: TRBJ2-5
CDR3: CSASPGLAEETQYF
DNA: TGCAGTGCTAGCCCCGGTCTAGCGGAAGAGACCCAGTACTTC

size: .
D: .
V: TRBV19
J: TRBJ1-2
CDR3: CASSIGQYGYTF
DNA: TGTGCCAGTAGTATTGGGCAATATGGCTACACCTTC

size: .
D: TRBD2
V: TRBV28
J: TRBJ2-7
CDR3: CASKLAGDVSYEQYF
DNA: TGTGCCAGCAAGCTAGCGGGAGATGTATCCTACGAGCAGTACTTC

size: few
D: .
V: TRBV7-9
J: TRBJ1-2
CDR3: CASSLVDMNYGYTF
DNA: TGTGCCAGCAGCCTCGTGGACATGAACTATGGCTACACCTTC

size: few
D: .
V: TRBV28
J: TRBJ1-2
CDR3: CASSPDPYGYTF
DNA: TGTGCCAGCAGCCCAGACCCCTATGGCTACACCTTC

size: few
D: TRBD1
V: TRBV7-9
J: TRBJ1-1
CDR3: CASSSTGGWDTEAFF
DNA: TGTGCCAGCAGCTCCACAGGGGGCTGGGACACTGAAGCTTTCTTT

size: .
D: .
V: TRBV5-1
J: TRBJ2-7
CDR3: CASSHGSESYEQYF
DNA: TGCGCCAGCAGCCACGGGAGTGAGTCCTACGAGCAGTACTTC

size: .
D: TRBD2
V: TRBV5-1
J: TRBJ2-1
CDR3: CASSLSTSGEGEQFF
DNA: TGCGCCAGCAGCTTGAGTACTAGCGGAGAAGGGGAGCAGTTCTTC

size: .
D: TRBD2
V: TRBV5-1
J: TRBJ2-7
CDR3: CASSPKGLAESSYEQYF
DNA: TGCGCCAGCAGCCCAAAGGGACTAGCGGAGAGCTCCTACGAGCAGTACTTC

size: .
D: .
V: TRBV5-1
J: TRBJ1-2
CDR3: CASSLQVANYGYTF
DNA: TGCGCCAGCAGCTTGCAGGTTGCTAACTATGGCTACACCTTC

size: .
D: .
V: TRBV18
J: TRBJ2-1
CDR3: CASSRSAGEEFF
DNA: TGTGCCAGCTCTCGTTCGGCAGGGGAGGAGTTCTTC